This TCR beta chain was profiled in a study of T cells in Graves' hyperthyroidism and ophthalmopathy. Turning to the study itself: Peripheral blood was acquired at first diagnosis, ahead of any therapy whatsoever.

The length of the CDR3 is 15 residues. Trimming removed 2 bases at V and 2 bases at J, with 12 bases between. CDR1 MDHEN and CDR2 SYDVKM come from the germline V gene. Amplified TCR beta CDR3 regions derived from RNA transcripts. A first-round RT-PCR of the TCR CDR3 used the HTBI primer set. Each CDR3 protein gets one entry after TCRdb re-called the multiplex PCR reads with MiXCR. The sample consists of some 510,000 distinct CDR3 sequences, 20% of them appearing once. Across 18 months, stable Graves' hyperthyroidism was marked by no progression to ophthalmopathy. Uncontrolled infection, other autoimmune disease, pregnancy or lactation excluded patients. The table lists this clonotype with many counts.

The source is a man in his late teens or twenties with Graves' hyperthyroidism. The source material was blood. This chain links TRBV28 with TRBJ2-5; D uncertain. CDR3 in DNA: TGTGCCAGCAGTTTAACATCAGGAGTTCAAGAGACCCAGTACTTC. Its translation is CASSLTSGVQETQYF.